The 5 T cell receptor beta chains given below trace back to one sample, sequenced in a study of cytomegalovirus exposure and HLA in healthy donors. TCRdb keeps only in-frame clones here, not all; method: immunoSEQ multiplex PCR. Found here are more than 100,000 clones, roughly 90% of them singletons; the top ten hold around 1.5%. Sequenced input: PBMCs. Receptors were obtained from a man aged 30 to 45 in good health and CMV-seronegative.

V usage is TRBV6-4 and J usage is TRBJ1-1, with D tentatively TRBD1 (5 bases). CDR1 and CDR2 from the germline V gene are MRHNA and SNTAGT. Deletions cut 0 bases from V and 8 bases from J, with 7 bases between. This CDR3 spans 12 amino acids. CDR3 in DNA: TGTGCCAGCAGTGACTCGAAGGGGGAAGCTTTCTTT. Translated: CASSDSKGEAFF.

The table lists this clone with a few counts. V is TRBV7-9 and J is TRBJ1-2; maybe TRBD1 (5 bases). The length of the CDR3 is 13 residues. Germline CDR1 and CDR2: SEHNR and FQNEAQ (reference sequence). V was clipped by 5 bases and J by 7 bases, with 14 bases between them. In DNA, the CDR3 is TGTGCCAGCAGCGGACAAGGGTTGTTTGGCTACACCTTC. As protein: CASSGQGLFGYTF.

This chain uses TRBV30 with TRBJ1-4, with D maybe TRBD1 (6 bases). V was cut by 1 base and J by 14 bases, with 14 bases left in between. The CDR3 loop spans 12 amino acids. Germline CDR1 is GTSNPN and CDR2 is SVGIG (reference sequence). The CDR3 sequence: CAWSAGEGGLFF. CDR3 nucleotide sequence: TGTGCCTGGAGTGCAGGGGAGGGGGGGCTGTTTTTT.

The count of this clone is one. This chain joins TRBV6-4 and TRBJ2-1; D is unclear. V gave up 3 bases and J gave up 5 bases, with 11 bases separating them. Germline lookup yields CDR1 MRHNA and CDR2 SNTAGT. There are 14 residues in the CDR3. The chain's CDR3 is CASSDNPSDNEQFF. The CDR3 DNA reads TGTGCCAGCAGTGATAACCCCTCGGACAATGAGCAGTTCTTC.

The chain recombines TRBV14 with TRBJ2-2, with D unclear. The CDR3 runs 14 residues. The germline CDR1 and CDR2 sequences are SGHDN and FVKESK. The ends were cut back, 0 bases at V and 8 bases at J, with 10 bases in the middle. The CDR3 region is CASSQDQVAGELFF. In DNA form, the CDR3 reads TGTGCCAGCAGCCAAGACCAGGTGGCAGGGGAGCTGTTTTTT.